These 3 T cell receptor beta chains were all obtained from the same sample, sequenced in a study of regulatory T cells in long-lasting Graves disease. Time point defined: newly diagnosed GD, antithyroid drugs for less than 3 months. The TCR library was prepared using RNA isolated from PBMCs. Both iRepertoire HTBI primers and Arm-PCR of CDR3 regions were used to build the TCR beta libraries. TCRdb analysed the multiplex PCR reads with MiXCR anew, one entry per CDR3 protein. The profile covers about 320,000 distinct CDR3 sequences, with over 15% appearing a single time and about 36% taken by the ten largest. The specimen comprised peripheral blood mononuclear cells (PBMCs), sampled at new diagnosis, from a patient treated with antithyroid drugs. The receptors here all came from a female donor with Graves disease.

In its sample, this clonotype was seen many times. This sequence joins TRBV20-1 and TRBJ2-1, with 10 bases that match TRBD2. This CDR3 comprises 15 residues. V lost 5 bases and J lost 3; bases outside the gene matches: 7. Per germline, CDR1 DFQATT and CDR2 SNEGSKA (reference sequence). CDR3 coding DNA: TGCAGTGCTCCCCCCGGACTAGCGGTCTACAATGAGCAGTTCTTC. Translating gives CSAPPGLAVYNEQFF.

The chain carries TRBV10-3 and TRBJ1-6, with D possibly being TRBD1 (5 bases). V lost 3 bases and J lost 9, with 15 bases in between. The CDR3 is 15 amino acids. Germline V gene data show CDR1 as ENHRY and CDR2 as SYGVKD. CDR3 amino acids: CAISDREGSGSPLHF. CDR3 in DNA: TGTGCCATCAGTGACAGGGAAGGTTCGGGTTCACCCCTCCACTTT.

This clonotype has at least ten counts. The chain is built from TRBV20-1 and TRBJ2-1; 8 bases agree with TRBD1. This CDR3 comprises 16 residues. V was pared by 6 bases and J by 9 bases, with 19 bases of the junction left unmatched. The germline CDR1 and CDR2 sequences are DFQATT and SNEGSKA (reference sequence). The CDR3 sequence: CSAGPLNRGTHAEQFF. In DNA form, the CDR3 reads TGCAGTGCCGGACCTTTAAACAGGGGGACCCACGCTGAGCAGTTCTTC.